This is a list of T cell receptor beta chains from one sample in a study of sequential checkpoint blockade in melanoma. Sequencing used immunoSEQ multiplex PCR; TCRdb keeps in-frame clones, though not all of them. Found here are about 18,000 clones, 55% to 80% of them singletons; the top ten hold approximately 20%. This specimen consisted of CD8+ T cells sorted from blood (inferred from file names), obtained from a patient given nivolumab and ipilimumab in sequence. The receptor source for this set is a human donor with melanoma. The CDR3 runs from the conserved cysteine through the conserved F or W. A D gene is named only where the DNA matches it firmly. Clone size is shown for a subset of rows, as once, few, many or a class of expanded clone.

d_gene	abundance	v_gene	j_gene	CDR3aa	CDR3nt
-	-	TRBV4-1	TRBJ1-1	CASSQAEGSYTEAFF	TGCGCCAGCAGCCAAGCGGAGGGATCGTACACTGAAGCTTTCTTT
-	medium-sized	TRBV28	TRBJ2-7	CASSPPGEPSEQYF	TGTGCCAGCAGCCCTCCCGGGGAGCCCTCCGAGCAGTACTTC
TRBD1	-	TRBV23-1	TRBJ1-2	CASSQSDPGQRYGYTF	TGCGCCAGCAGTCAATCTGATCCGGGACAGCGCTATGGCTACACCTTC
TRBD2	-	TRBV7-9	TRBJ2-1	CASSLGGGEQFF	TGTGCCAGCAGCTTAGGGGGGGGAGAGCAGTTCTTC
TRBD2	-	TRBV5-6	TRBJ2-7	CASSRGGGAREQYF	TGTGCCAGCAGCCGCGGCGGGGGAGCTCGCGAGCAGTACTTC
TRBD2	-	TRBV2	TRBJ2-1	CATSEAGGVDEQFF	TGTGCCACCTCCGAAGCGGGGGGGGTCGATGAGCAGTTCTTC
TRBD2	-	TRBV28	TRBJ2-7	CASSLGGLAGVFDDEQYF	TGTGCCAGCAGTCTAGGGGGGCTAGCGGGAGTATTCGACGACGAGCAGTACTTC
-	few	TRBV10-3	TRBJ2-7	CAISESSYEQYF	TGTGCCATCAGTGAGTCGTCGTACGAGCAGTACTTC
TRBD2	-	TRBV7-9	TRBJ2-7	CASSLNAGGSSYEQYF	TGTGCCAGCAGCTTAAATGCGGGGGGCAGCTCCTACGAGCAGTACTTC
TRBD1	once	TRBV6-6	TRBJ2-1	CASSYGWTGSYNEQFF	TGTGCCAGCAGCTACGGGTGGACAGGGTCCTACAATGAGCAGTTCTTC
-	-	TRBV7-6	TRBJ2-7	CASSPLSSDASYEQYF	TGTGCCAGCAGCCCCCTTTCGAGCGACGCCTCCTACGAGCAGTACTTC
-	-	TRBV13	TRBJ2-7	CASSLDDGGSYEQYF	TGTGCCAGCAGCTTGGACGATGGAGGCTCGTACGAGCAGTACTTC
TRBD1	-	TRBV28	TRBJ2-7	CASRPGQAYYEQYF	TGTGCCAGCAGGCCCGGACAGGCCTACTACGAGCAGTACTTC
-	-	TRBV4-1	TRBJ1-1	CASSPTLNTEAFF	TGCGCCAGCAGCCCTACTCTAAACACTGAAGCTTTCTTT
-	-	TRBV7-9	TRBJ2-7	CASSPDSTYEQYF	TGTGCCAGCAGCCCCGACAGCACTTACGAGCAGTACTTC
TRBD1	-	TRBV6-1	TRBJ1-5	CASTWTGDSNQPQHF	TGTGCCAGCACTTGGACAGGGGATAGCAATCAGCCCCAGCATTTT
TRBD1	-	TRBV15	TRBJ2-7	CATSRSPGQGPYEQYF	TGTGCCACCAGCAGATCGCCGGGACAGGGCCCCTACGAGCAGTACTTC
-	-	TRBV9	TRBJ1-4	CASSVGGSTNEKLFF	TGTGCCAGCAGCGTTGGAGGTTCAACTAATGAAAAACTGTTTTTT
-	-	TRBV4-3	TRBJ1-5	CASSMRTISNQPQHF	TGCGCCAGCAGTATGAGGACAATTAGCAATCAGCCCCAGCATTTT
TRBD1	few	TRBV5-4	TRBJ1-2	CASSGHRQGAGYGYTF	TGTGCCAGCAGTGGGCACCGACAGGGGGCGGGCTATGGCTACACCTTC
TRBD2	-	TRBV11-2	TRBJ2-7	CASSTRLAGKNEQYF	TGTGCCAGCAGCACCCGACTAGCGGGAAAGAACGAGCAGTACTTC
TRBD2	-	TRBV19	TRBJ2-1	CASSIVLAVEQFF	TGTGCCAGTAGTATAGTACTAGCGGTTGAGCAGTTCTTC
TRBD2	-	TRBV11-2	TRBJ2-7	CASSSGGPEQYF	TGTGCCAGCAGCTCGGGAGGCCCCGAGCAGTACTTC
TRBD1	-	TRBV5-1	TRBJ2-7	CASSFGQGSSYEQYF	TGCGCCAGCAGCTTCGGACAGGGCAGCTCCTACGAGCAGTACTTC
-	-	TRBV6-6	TRBJ2-7	CASSPRGYEQYF	TGTGCCAGCAGCCCTCGGGGATACGAGCAGTACTTC
-	-	TRBV5-6	TRBJ2-7	CASSIAGNNYEQYF	TGTGCCAGCAGCATTGCGGGAAACAACTACGAGCAGTACTTC
TRBD1	once	TRBV27	TRBJ2-1	CTSSSGTGGYNEQFF	TGTACCAGCAGTTCCGGGACAGGGGGCTACAATGAGCAGTTCTTC
TRBD1	-	TRBV6-6	TRBJ2-7	CASSYSRTGVVYEQYF	TGTGCCAGCAGTTACTCCAGGACAGGGGTCGTCTACGAGCAGTACTTC
-	-	TRBV13	TRBJ2-7	CASSLGLSFEQYF	TGTGCCAGCAGCCTCGGACTTTCGTTCGAGCAGTACTTC
-	-	TRBV29-1	TRBJ2-1	CSVESRRQEQFF	TGCAGCGTTGAGTCAAGGAGACAGGAGCAGTTCTTC
-	-	TRBV9	TRBJ2-7	CASSEEDTDSYEQYF	TGTGCCAGCAGCGAAGAAGACACTGACTCCTACGAGCAGTACTTC
-	once	TRBV27	TRBJ1-2	CARSSGQHYGYTF	TGTGCCAGAAGTTCCGGACAGCACTATGGCTACACCTTC
-	medium-sized	TRBV7-9	TRBJ1-1	CASTPDGSTEAFF	TGTGCCAGCACTCCAGACGGGTCCACTGAAGCTTTCTTT
-	-	TRBV7-9	TRBJ2-1	CASSLHLFSSYNEQFF	TGTGCCAGCAGCTTACACCTGTTTAGCTCCTACAATGAGCAGTTCTTC
TRBD1	many	TRBV6-1	TRBJ1-6	CASSELTGEGSPLHF	TGTGCCAGCAGTGAACTAACAGGGGAAGGTTCACCCCTCCACTTT
-	-	TRBV10-3	TRBJ1-1	CAISEWGQGEAEAFF	TGTGCCATCAGTGAATGGGGGCAGGGAGAAGCTGAAGCTTTCTTT
-	-	TRBV28	TRBJ1-5	CASSLGGIQPQHF	TGTGCCAGCAGTTTAGGAGGGATTCAGCCCCAGCATTTT
TRBD1	-	TRBV6-5	TRBJ2-7	CASRDRGVIYEQYF	TGTGCCAGCAGGGACAGGGGCGTGATTTACGAGCAGTACTTC
-	-	TRBV27	TRBJ2-2	CASSRSLEAGELFF	TGTGCCAGCAGCCGCAGTCTTGAAGCCGGGGAGCTGTTTTTT
-	-	TRBV29-1	TRBJ2-7	CSVVEEGSDEQYF	TGCAGCGTCGTCGAAGAGGGTAGTGACGAGCAGTACTTC
-	-	TRBV18	TRBJ2-7	CASSPEDNLGREQYF	TGTGCCAGCTCACCCGAGGACAATCTAGGCCGCGAGCAGTACTTC
TRBD1	-	TRBV19	TRBJ1-2	CASSIPSSRTGWDGYTF	TGTGCCAGTAGTATTCCCTCCTCCCGGACAGGGTGGGATGGCTACACCTTC
-	-	TRBV11-2	TRBJ2-7	CASSLHSSYEQYF	TGTGCCAGCAGCTTACACAGCTCCTACGAGCAGTACTTC
TRBD2	once	TRBV7-6	TRBJ2-7	CASSFGTSGYSYEQYF	TGTGCCAGCAGCTTCGGGACTAGCGGTTACTCCTACGAGCAGTACTTC
TRBD1	-	TRBV7-9	TRBJ1-2	CASSLGQNYGYTF	TGTGCCAGCAGCTTGGGACAGAACTATGGCTACACCTTC
TRBD1	-	TRBV2	TRBJ1-1	CASSFGTGNTEAFF	TGTGCCAGCAGCTTCGGGACAGGGAACACTGAAGCTTTCTTT
-	-	TRBV7-3	TRBJ1-6	CASSPLGGFNSPLHF	TGTGCCAGCAGCCCCTTGGGGGGGTTTAATTCACCCCTCCACTTT
-	medium-sized	TRBV10-2	TRBJ2-7	CASSDQDFYEQYF	TGCGCCAGCAGTGATCAGGACTTTTACGAGCAGTACTTC
TRBD1	-	TRBV6-5	TRBJ1-2	CASSQGQFYGYTF	TGTGCCAGCAGCCAGGGACAGTTCTATGGCTACACCTTC
-	-	TRBV30	TRBJ2-7	CASDTTYEQYF	TGTGCCTCGGACACTACCTACGAGCAGTACTTC
TRBD1	-	TRBV15	TRBJ1-1	CATRGQGFAEAFF	TGTGCCACAAGAGGACAGGGTTTCGCTGAAGCTTTCTTT
-	-	TRBV4-1	TRBJ1-1	CASSHAPGAEAFF	TGCGCCAGCAGCCATGCTCCGGGGGCTGAAGCTTTCTTT
TRBD1	-	TRBV2	TRBJ1-2	CASTGTAYGYTF	TGTGCCAGCACCGGGACAGCCTATGGCTACACCTTC
TRBD1	-	TRBV6-5	TRBJ1-1	CASGARGQRNTEAFF	TGTGCCAGCGGGGCCAGGGGGCAGCGGAACACTGAAGCTTTCTTT
TRBD1	once	TRBV4-1	TRBJ1-2	CASSQEPGQGAPNYGYTF	TGCGCCAGCAGCCAAGAACCGGGACAGGGGGCTCCAAACTATGGCTACACCTTC
TRBD1	-	TRBV10-3	TRBJ1-5	CAISEGGQGSNQPQHF	TGTGCCATCAGTGAGGGGGGACAGGGAAGCAATCAGCCCCAGCATTTT
-	-	TRBV28	TRBJ2-7	CASAGLGYEQYF	TGTGCCAGTGCAGGGTTGGGTTACGAGCAGTACTTC